The next 2 T cell receptor beta chains were all read from a single sample in a study of cytomegalovirus exposure and HLA in healthy donors. The PCR used 60 Vbeta and 13 Jbeta primers. Only in-frame clones appear in the TCRdb table, and some are missing; sequencing was by immunoSEQ multiplex PCR. The sample comprises 150,000 or so clones, 76% of which are singletons, and more than 3% rests with the top ten. Specimen: PBMCs. Every receptor here comes from a male donor in good health and CMV-seronegative.

The chain carries TRBV5-1 and TRBJ1-6; 8 bases are a match to TRBD1. Germline assignment: CDR1 SGHRS and CDR2 YFSETQ. CDR3 length: 14 amino acids. J was trimmed by 10 bases and V by 5 bases; bases with no gene match: 8. The DNA for the CDR3 is TGCGCCAGCAGTCGTGACAGGGGAGAGTCACCCCTCCACTTT. Protein product: CASSRDRGESPLHF. Supplemented by reference TRBV5-1 and TRBJ1-6, the full variable domain reads KAGVTQTPRYLIKTRGQQVTLSCSPISGHRSVSWYQQTPGQGLQFLFEYFSETQRNKGNFPGRFSGRQFSNSRSEMNVSTLELGDSALYLCASSRDRGESPLHFGNGTRLTVT.

The chain employs TRBV2 and TRBJ2-3; the D gene is possibly TRBD1 (6 bases). Germline lookup yields CDR1 SNHLY and CDR2 FYNNEI. There are 15 residues in the CDR3. V lost 8 bases and J lost 4, with 19 bases in between. The CDR3 spells CASLWGPAIADTQYF. The CDR3 DNA is TGTGCCAGCCTGTGGGGGCCGGCGATTGCAGATACGCAGTATTTT.